A single sample is the source of the 3 T cell receptor beta chains below, sequenced in a study of blood T cell repertoires in COVID-19 (dated by TCRdb to about 2020). Receptor amplification or capture employed the immunoSEQ multiplex PCR assay. TCRdb limited this immuneACCESS table to in-frame rearrangements with V and J called. A share of clones is missing; checked studies link under half to unresolved V genes, and the rest is unexplained. The sample contains over 75,000 clones, roughly 90% of them found a single time. The top ten clones comprise around 1.5% of the sample. Sequenced sample: peripheral blood. Receptors originate from a human donor with active COVID-19. The donor label of this sample is uncertain.

The CDR3 bases are TGTGCCAGCAGTTTAAGGCAGGGGATCTACGAGCAGTACTTC. As protein: CASSLRQGIYEQYF. The V call is TRBV27, the J call TRBJ2-7; the D gene is possibly TRBD1 (6 bases). Germline V gives CDR1 MNHEY, CDR2 SMNVEV (reference sequence). V was pared by 2 bases and J by 3 bases, with 11 bases between. The CDR3 spans 14 residues.

The chain is built from TRBV19 and TRBJ2-3; TRBD2 matches 8 bases. This CDR3 region has 16 residues. Germline loops: CDR1 LNHDA, CDR2 SQIVND (reference sequence). The J segment lost 4 bases and the V segment lost 7 bases, leaving 13 bases of the junction unmatched. The DNA for the CDR3 is TGTGCCAGTACGGGGGGGATGGGAGTGTCGGCAGATACGCAGTATTTT. Encoded protein: CASTGGMGVSADTQYF.

The chain combines TRBV2 with TRBJ1-1; a weak D match, TRBD1 (5 bases). The length of the CDR3 is 14 residues. Deletions cut 5 bases from V and 0 bases from J, with 10 bases between. Germline V gene sequence: CDR1 SNHLY, CDR2 FYNNEI. This CDR3 reads CASSRQGMNTEAFF. The CDR3 bases are TGTGCCAGCAGTCGGCAGGGAATGAACACTGAAGCTTTCTTT.